This entry lists 17 T cell receptor beta chains sequenced from one sample in a study of blood T cell repertoires in COVID-19. TCRdb's copy holds only in-frame clones and misses some; the assay was immunoSEQ multiplex PCR. The table has about 230,000 clones, around 81% seen once; the top ten hold 4.4%. Sequenced sample: peripheral blood. These receptors were taken from a man between 45 and 60 years old with active or convalescent COVID-19.

The gene calls are TRBV7-9 and TRBJ1-6; D possibly corresponds to TRBD1 (6 bases). This CDR3 is 15 amino acids long. The V end was cut by 7 bases, the J end by 5 bases, with 15 bases between. In germline, CDR1 is SEHNR, CDR2 FQNEAQ (reference sequence). CDR3 sequence reads: CASTGTTGDNSPLHF. Written as DNA, the CDR3 is TGTGCCAGCACTGGGACAACTGGGGATAATTCACCCCTCCACTTT.

This rearrangement joins TRBV28 to TRBJ2-7, with 8 bases aligning to TRBD1. Germline assignment: CDR1 MDHEN and CDR2 SYDVKM. Unmatched junction bases numbered 7, after V lost 2 bases and J lost 4 bases. The CDR3 loop spans 15 amino acids. In DNA form, the CDR3 reads TGTGCCAGCAGTTTACTCCAGGGGGCAACGTACGAGCAGTACTTC. Encoded protein: CASSLLQGATYEQYF.

The rearrangement uses TRBV19 and TRBJ1-6, with D perhaps matching TRBD1 (5 bases). CDR1 LNHDA and CDR2 SQIVND come from the germline V gene (reference sequence). The CDR3 loop spans 18 amino acids. The ends were cut back, 1 base at V and 0 bases at J, with 13 bases in the middle. CDR3 residues: CASSIGQGQSSYNSPLHF. CDR3 DNA: TGTGCCAGTAGTATAGGCCAGGGCCAGAGCTCCTATAATTCACCCCTCCACTTT.

The chain recombines TRBV7-9 with TRBJ1-2, with 7 nucleotides matching TRBD1. The CDR3 has 15 residues. The V and J ends lost 4 bases and 6 bases, in that order; junction bases with no gene match: 11. The germline CDR1 and CDR2 sequences are SEHNR and FQNEAQ (reference sequence). The chain's CDR3 is CASSWQGKGANGYTF. The DNA for the CDR3 is TGTGCCAGCAGCTGGCAAGGGAAGGGGGCGAATGGCTACACCTTC.

V gene TRBV2 combines with J gene TRBJ2-7, with TRBD1 matching over 8 bases. The CDR3 runs 14 residues. The V segment lost 4 bases and the J segment 12 bases; nucleotides outside the gene matches: 14. Germline V lookup: CDR1 SNHLY, CDR2 FYNNEI. The CDR3 spells CASSVSGTGATGYF. The CDR3 DNA sequence: TGTGCCAGCAGTGTTTCTGGGACAGGCGCCACCGGGTACTTC.

V and J are TRBV7-9 and TRBJ2-7; TRBD1 agrees at 7 bases. The J segment lost 2 bases and the V segment lost 6 bases, leaving 7 bases of the junction unmatched. The CDR3 runs 14 residues. Germline CDR1 is SEHNR and CDR2 is FQNEAQ (reference sequence). CDR3 amino acids: CASSQDRVTYEQYF. In DNA, the CDR3 is TGTGCCAGCAGTCAAGACAGGGTGACCTACGAGCAGTACTTC. Drawing the rest from reference TRBV7-9 and TRBJ2-7, the complete variable domain is DTGVSQNPRHKITKRGQNVTFRCDPISEHNRLYWYRQTLGQGPEFLTYFQNEAQLEKSRLLSDRFSAERPKGSFSTLEIQRTEQGDSAMYLCASSQDRVTYEQYFGPGTRLTVT.

The chain carries TRBV15 and TRBJ1-2; possibly TRBD1 for D (5 bases). Trimming took off 4 bases at V and 3 bases at J, with 12 bases between the two ends. CDR3 size: 14 residues. CDR1 LNHNV and CDR2 YYDKDF come from the germline V gene (reference sequence). The CDR3 sequence is CATSNSAGYYGYTF. Here the CDR3 DNA reads TGTGCCACCAGCAATTCGGCAGGGTACTATGGCTACACCTTC.

The chain has TRBV6-5 and TRBJ1-6, with D tentatively TRBD1 (5 bases). The CDR3 loop spans 15 amino acids. Germline V CDR1 and CDR2: MNHEY, SVGAGI. V was clipped by 4 bases and J by 7 bases, with 14 bases between them. In nucleotides, the CDR3 is TGTGCCAGCAGTTTAAAGACAGATAAGAATTCACCCCTCCACTTT. Encoded protein: CASSLKTDKNSPLHF.

This clone was seen a single time. This chain links TRBV19 with TRBJ1-5; no definite D call. The germline V gene encodes CDR1 LNHDA and CDR2 SQIVND (reference sequence). V was clipped by 3 bases and J by 12 bases, with 15 bases between them. There are 13 residues in the CDR3. The CDR3 DNA sequence: TGTGCCAGTAGTATCGTCGGTGGAGAACTCCAGCATTTT. Protein: CASSIVGGELQHF.

This clone was counted a single time. The rearrangement links TRBV7-2 to TRBJ2-1; 12 bases are shared with TRBD1. The CDR3 extends over 14 amino acids. The J segment lost 15 bases and the V segment lost 6 bases, leaving 12 bases of the junction unmatched. Germline values: CDR1 SGHTA, CDR2 FQGNSA. The CDR3 loop is CASRIFGGQGAMFF. The CDR3 coding sequence is TGTGCCAGCAGGATCTTCGGGGGACAGGGGGCAATGTTCTTC.

Only a few counts were recorded for this clone. The rearrangement joins TRBV2 to TRBJ1-1; D perhaps matches TRBD1 (5 bases). CDR1 SNHLY and CDR2 FYNNEI come from the germline V gene. With 4 bases removed from V and 8 bases from J, the gap between germline ends came to 8 bases. The CDR3 is made up of 11 amino acids. CDR3 region: CASSGTREAFF. Written as DNA, the CDR3 is TGTGCCAGCAGTGGGACACGGGAAGCTTTCTTT.

This chain links TRBV4-2 with TRBJ1-2; perhaps TRBD1 as D (6 bases). This CDR3 region has 15 residues. Germline V lookup: CDR1 LGHNA, CDR2 YNFKEQ. Trimming took off 0 bases at V and 8 bases at J, with 16 bases between the two ends. CDR3 region: CASSQDLGGGRGYTF. The CDR3 DNA is TGTGCCAGCAGCCAAGACCTCGGGGGGGGGCGAGGCTACACCTTC.

This clone was observed a handful of times. The chain joins TRBV7-2 to TRBJ1-2; no reliable D call. V lost 3 bases, J lost 4 bases, and 18 bases lay in between. The CDR3 totals 16 residues. Germline CDR1 is SGHTA and CDR2 is FQGNSA. CDR3 in amino acids: CASSFGRPGSVYGYTF. In nucleotides, the CDR3 is TGTGCCAGCAGCTTCGGCCGTCCGGGGTCGGTCTATGGCTACACCTTC.

This chain joins TRBV7-9 and TRBJ2-7; TRBD1 agrees at 8 bases. From germline, CDR1 is SEHNR and CDR2 FQNEAQ (reference sequence). The CDR3 totals 14 residues. The V gene end was trimmed by 0 bases and the J gene end by 5 bases; junction bases not matched to a gene: 3. The CDR3 region has the DNA TGTGCCAGCAGCTTAGCATACAGGGGGGACGAGCAGTACTTC. Residues: CASSLAYRGDEQYF.

The table lists this clone with a few counts. The CDR3 nucleotides read TGTGCCAGCAGCTTCCCACGGACTGAAGCTTTCTTT. Encoded protein: CASSFPRTEAFF. V gene TRBV7-2 combines with J gene TRBJ1-1; D is unresolved. The germline V and J ends were trimmed by 3 bases and 5 bases, with 7 bases remaining between them. The CDR3 spans 12 residues. The germline V gene encodes CDR1 SGHTA and CDR2 FQGNSA. Based on the CDR3 plus reference TRBV7-2 and TRBJ1-1, the full variable domain is GAGVSQSPSNKVTEKGKDVELRCDPISGHTALYWYRQSLGQGLEFLIYFQGNSAPDKSGLPSDRFSAERTGGSVSTLTIQRTQQEDSAVYLCASSFPRTEAFFGQGTRLTVV.

The chain combines TRBV25-1 with TRBJ1-1, with a tentative D call TRBD1 (6 bases). Between the trimmed V and J ends, which lost 6 bases and 0 bases, there was a span of 20 bases. Germline loops: CDR1 MGHDK, CDR2 SYGVNS. The CDR3 runs to 17 residues. The chain's CDR3 is CASRTSIGGGMNTEAFF. CDR3 DNA: TGTGCCAGCAGAACCTCAATAGGCGGGGGCATGAACACTGAAGCTTTCTTT.

The chain links TRBV5-8 to TRBJ1-2; D gene unclear. Trimming pared 0 bases from V and 8 bases from J, leaving 14 bases between. Germline CDR1 reads SGHTS; CDR2 reads YDEGEE. The CDR3 loop spans 14 amino acids. The CDR3 DNA follows: TGTGCCAGCAGCTTGGTCGAGCGCTTTCGGGGCTACACCTTC. Residues: CASSLVERFRGYTF.